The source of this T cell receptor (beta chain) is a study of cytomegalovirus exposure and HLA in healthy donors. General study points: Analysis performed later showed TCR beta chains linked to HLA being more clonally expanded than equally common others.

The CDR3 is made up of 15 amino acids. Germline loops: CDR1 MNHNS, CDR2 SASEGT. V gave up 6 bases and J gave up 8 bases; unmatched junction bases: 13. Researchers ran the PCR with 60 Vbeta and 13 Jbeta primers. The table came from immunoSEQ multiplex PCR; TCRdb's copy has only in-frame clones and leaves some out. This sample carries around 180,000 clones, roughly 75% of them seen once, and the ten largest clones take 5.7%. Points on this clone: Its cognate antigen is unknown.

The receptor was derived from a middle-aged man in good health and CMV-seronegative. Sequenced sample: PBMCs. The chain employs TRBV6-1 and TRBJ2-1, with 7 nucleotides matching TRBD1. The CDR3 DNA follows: TGTGCCAGCAGGCTAGGGGGCGCGAACGGGGATGAGCAGTTCTTC. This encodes CASRLGGANGDEQFF.